These T cell receptor beta chains were read from a single sample in a study of PD-L1 blockade in urothelial cancer. Sequencing was performed with immunoSEQ multiplex PCR; in TCRdb, only in-frame clones are kept and a portion is missing. The data show tens of thousands of clones, with roughly 89% seen just once and around 15% held by the top ten. The sequences come from PBMCs, collected around atezolizumab (anti-PD-L1) treatment. These receptor sequences come from a woman between 55 and 75 years old with urothelial cancer. Both conserved end residues are part of each CDR3. A D gene is named only where the DNA matches it firmly. Clone sizes are given selectively: once, few, many, or a class where the clone is expanded.

TRBD1 | TRBJ1-3 | few | TRBV28 | TGTGCCAGCAGTATTTCAGGACAGGCCCGGTGGAACACCATATATTTT | CASSISGQARWNTIYF
TRBD2 | TRBJ2-1 | few | TRBV29-1 | TGCAGCGTTGTACTGAGCGGGAGGGACAATGAGCAGTTCTTC | CSVVLSGRDNEQFF
TRBD1 | TRBJ1-2 | NA | TRBV28 | TGTGCCAGCAGTATCCCAGGGGGTATCGGCTATGGCTACACCTTC | CASSIPGGIGYGYTF
TRBD1 | TRBJ1-1 | NA | TRBV5-1 | TGCGCCAGCAGCTTCAGGGGGCAGAACACTGAAGCTTTCTTT | CASSFRGQNTEAFF
NA | TRBJ1-3 | NA | TRBV7-9 | TGTGCCAGCAGCTTAAACCAGGGATTCTCTGGAAACACCATATATTTT | CASSLNQGFSGNTIYF
TRBD1 | TRBJ2-1 | NA | TRBV18 | TGTGCCAGCGGGAAAGCGACAGGGCATGATGAGCAGTTCTTC | CASGKATGHDEQFF
TRBD1 | TRBJ2-4 | NA | TRBV19 | TGTGCCAGTAGTCGATGGACAGGAGCCAAAAACATTCAGTACTTC | CASSRWTGAKNIQYF
TRBD2 | TRBJ2-7 | NA | TRBV6-1 | TGTGCCAGCAGTGAAATGGGAGGGAGTTTCAACGAGCAGTACTTC | CASSEMGGSFNEQYF
TRBD2 | TRBJ2-3 | NA | TRBV7-2 | TGTGCCAGCAGCTCGAGGGGGATAGCGGGGTTTACAGATACGCAGTATTTT | CASSSRGIAGFTDTQYF
TRBD2 | TRBJ2-7 | NA | TRBV2 | TGTGCCAGCAGTGAACTAGCGGGAGGGTCCTACGAGCAGTACTTC | CASSELAGGSYEQYF
NA | TRBJ1-4 | NA | TRBV19 | TGTGCCAGTAGCAGGTATGGAAAACTGTTTTTT | CASSRYGKLFF
NA | TRBJ1-4 | NA | TRBV29-1 | TGCAGCGCTGAACAGGGCGCAAAACTGTTTTTT | CSAEQGAKLFF
NA | TRBJ2-2 | few | TRBV4-2 | TGTGCCAGCAGCCAAGATCCCCCCGGGAGCGGCACCGGGGAGCTGTTTTTT | CASSQDPPGSGTGELFF
NA | TRBJ1-4 | NA | TRBV6-1 | TGTGCCAGCAGTGAAAGGTGGAGGGGTGAAAAACTGTTTTTT | CASSERWRGEKLFF
TRBD2 | TRBJ2-1 | many | TRBV6-4 | TGTGCCAGCAGAGAGGAGCCAGCGGGACTCAATGAGCAGTTCTTC | CASREEPAGLNEQFF
TRBD1 | TRBJ2-3 | NA | TRBV18 | TGTGCCAGCTCACCTGGACAGGGGGAAGCAGATACGCAGTATTTT | CASSPGQGEADTQYF
NA | TRBJ1-6 | NA | TRBV29-1 | TGCAGCGTAAAACAGGGTAATAATTCACCCCTCCACTTT | CSVKQGNNSPLHF
NA | TRBJ1-4 | few | TRBV7-2 | TGTGCCAGCAGCTTAGGACCGATACAGGGAGCTAATGAAAAACTGTTTTTT | CASSLGPIQGANEKLFF
NA | TRBJ1-1 | NA | TRBV18 | TGTGCCAGCTCACCAACAGGGTCCTCTGGATTATTT | CASSPTGSSGLF
NA | TRBJ2-7 | NA | TRBV6-1 | TGTGCCAGCAGTGAAGGGGGCCTGAGCTCCTACGAGCAGTACTTC | CASSEGGLSSYEQYF
NA | TRBJ2-3 | NA | TRBV15 | TGTGCCACCAGCAGAGGTGGGCCGCAGGATACGCAGTATTTT | CATSRGGPQDTQYF
NA | TRBJ2-2 | NA | TRBV6-5 | TGTGCCAGCAGTTCTACAGGGTTTGTCACCGGGGAGCTGTTTTTT | CASSSTGFVTGELFF
NA | TRBJ2-1 | NA | TRBV7-2 | TGTGCCAGCAGCCCAGGGATAGGCAATGAGCAGTTCTTC | CASSPGIGNEQFF